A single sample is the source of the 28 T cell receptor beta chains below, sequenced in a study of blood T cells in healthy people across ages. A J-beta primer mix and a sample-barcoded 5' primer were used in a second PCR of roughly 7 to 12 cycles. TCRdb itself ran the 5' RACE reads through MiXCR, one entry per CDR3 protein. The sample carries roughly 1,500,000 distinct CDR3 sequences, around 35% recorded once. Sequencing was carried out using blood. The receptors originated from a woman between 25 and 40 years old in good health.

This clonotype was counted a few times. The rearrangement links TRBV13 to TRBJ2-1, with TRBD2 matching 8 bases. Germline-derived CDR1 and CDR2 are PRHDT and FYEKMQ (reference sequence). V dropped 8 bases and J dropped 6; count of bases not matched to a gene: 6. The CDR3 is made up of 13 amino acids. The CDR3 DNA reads TGTGCCAGCTCAGCGGGGGAACCCAATGAGCAGTTCTTC. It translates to CASSAGEPNEQFF.

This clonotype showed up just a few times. The chain's CDR3 is CASSYRSGTGKGNTEAFF. Here the CDR3 DNA reads TGTGCCAGCAGTTACCGAAGTGGGACAGGGAAGGGCAACACTGAAGCTTTCTTT. This chain links TRBV6-5 with TRBJ1-1; 9 positions match TRBD1. V was clipped by 2 bases and J by 2 bases; unmatched bases: 12. Germline assignment: CDR1 MNHEY and CDR2 SVGAGI. The CDR3 totals 18 residues.

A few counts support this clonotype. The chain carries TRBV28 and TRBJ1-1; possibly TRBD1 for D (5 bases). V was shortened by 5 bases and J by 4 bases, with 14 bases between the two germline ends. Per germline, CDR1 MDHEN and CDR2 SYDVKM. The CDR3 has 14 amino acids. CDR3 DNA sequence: TGTGCCAGCAGTCCAGCGGGAGGGGTCACTGAAGCTTTCTTT. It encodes CASSPAGGVTEAFF.

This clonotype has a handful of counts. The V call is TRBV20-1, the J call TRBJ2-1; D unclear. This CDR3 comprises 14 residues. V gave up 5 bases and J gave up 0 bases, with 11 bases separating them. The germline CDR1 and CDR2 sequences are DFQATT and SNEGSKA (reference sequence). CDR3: CSASNLSSYNEQFF. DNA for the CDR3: TGCAGTGCTTCCAACTTGAGCTCCTACAATGAGCAGTTCTTC.

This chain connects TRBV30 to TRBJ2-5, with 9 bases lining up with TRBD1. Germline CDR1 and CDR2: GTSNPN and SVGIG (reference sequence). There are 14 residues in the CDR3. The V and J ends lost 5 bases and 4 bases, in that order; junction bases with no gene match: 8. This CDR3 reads CAWGITGGRETQYF. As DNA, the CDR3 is TGTGCCTGGGGGATAACAGGGGGCCGAGAGACCCAGTACTTC.

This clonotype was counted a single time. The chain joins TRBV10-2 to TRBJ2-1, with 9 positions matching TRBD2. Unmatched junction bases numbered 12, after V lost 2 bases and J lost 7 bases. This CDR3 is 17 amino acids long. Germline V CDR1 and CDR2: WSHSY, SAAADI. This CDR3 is CASSELLRVAGANEQFF. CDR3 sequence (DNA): TGCGCCAGCAGTGAGCTATTACGGGTAGCGGGAGCTAATGAGCAGTTCTTC.

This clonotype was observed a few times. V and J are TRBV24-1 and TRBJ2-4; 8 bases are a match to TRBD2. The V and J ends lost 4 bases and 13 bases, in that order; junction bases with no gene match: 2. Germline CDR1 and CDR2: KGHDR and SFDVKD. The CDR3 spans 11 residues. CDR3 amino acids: CATSDGGEQYF. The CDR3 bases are TGTGCCACCAGTGACGGGGGGGAGCAGTACTTC.

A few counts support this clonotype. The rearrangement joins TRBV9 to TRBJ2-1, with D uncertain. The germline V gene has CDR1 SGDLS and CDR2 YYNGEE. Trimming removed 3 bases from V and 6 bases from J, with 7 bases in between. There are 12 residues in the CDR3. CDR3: CASSDEPNEQFF. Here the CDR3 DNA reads TGTGCCAGCAGCGATGAACCCAATGAGCAGTTCTTC.

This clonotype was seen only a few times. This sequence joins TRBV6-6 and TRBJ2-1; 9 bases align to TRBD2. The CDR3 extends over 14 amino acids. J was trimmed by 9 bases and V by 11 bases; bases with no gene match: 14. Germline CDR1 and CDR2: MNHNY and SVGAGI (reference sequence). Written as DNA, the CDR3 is TGTGCCGTTAGCGGGCGGGGGGGGGTTGTTGAGCAGTTCTTC. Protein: CAVSGRGGVVEQFF.

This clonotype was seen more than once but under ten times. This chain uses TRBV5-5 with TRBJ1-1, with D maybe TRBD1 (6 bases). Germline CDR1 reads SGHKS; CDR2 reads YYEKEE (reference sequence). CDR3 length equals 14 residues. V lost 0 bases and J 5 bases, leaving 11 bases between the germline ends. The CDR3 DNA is TGTGCCAGCAGCTTGGATGGGCAGGGGACTGAAGCTTTCTTT. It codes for CASSLDGQGTEAFF.

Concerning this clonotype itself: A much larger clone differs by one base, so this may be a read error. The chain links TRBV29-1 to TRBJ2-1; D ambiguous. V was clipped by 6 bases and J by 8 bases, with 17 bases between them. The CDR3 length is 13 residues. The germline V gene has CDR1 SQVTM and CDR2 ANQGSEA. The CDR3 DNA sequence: TGCAGCGTCCCGGGCCCCCACAGCGATGAGCAGTTCTTC. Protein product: CSVPGPHSDEQFF.

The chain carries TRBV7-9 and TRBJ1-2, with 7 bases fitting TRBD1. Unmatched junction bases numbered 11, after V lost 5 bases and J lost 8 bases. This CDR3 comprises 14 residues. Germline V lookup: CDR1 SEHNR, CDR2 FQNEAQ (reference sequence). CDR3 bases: TGTGCCAGCAGCCCAGGAACAACAGGGGAAGGCTACACCTTC. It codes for CASSPGTTGEGYTF.

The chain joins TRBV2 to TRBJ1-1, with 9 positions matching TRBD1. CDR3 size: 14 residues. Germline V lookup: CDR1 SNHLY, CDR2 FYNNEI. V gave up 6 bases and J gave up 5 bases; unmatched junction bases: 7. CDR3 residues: CASRRGTGSTEAFF. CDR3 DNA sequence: TGTGCCAGCAGGAGGGGGACAGGGTCGACTGAAGCTTTCTTT.

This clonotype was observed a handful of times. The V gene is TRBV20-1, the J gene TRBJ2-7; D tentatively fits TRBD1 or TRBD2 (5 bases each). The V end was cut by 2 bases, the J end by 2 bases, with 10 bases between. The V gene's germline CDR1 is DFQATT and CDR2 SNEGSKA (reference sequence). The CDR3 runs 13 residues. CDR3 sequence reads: CSARPGRPYEQYF. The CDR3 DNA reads TGCAGTGCTAGACCGGGACGCCCCTACGAGCAGTACTTC.

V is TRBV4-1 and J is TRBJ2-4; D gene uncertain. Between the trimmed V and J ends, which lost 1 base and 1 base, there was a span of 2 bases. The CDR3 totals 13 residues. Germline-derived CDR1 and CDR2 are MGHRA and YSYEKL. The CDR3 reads CASSQAAKNIQYF. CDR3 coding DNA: TGCGCCAGCAGCCAAGCCGCCAAAAACATTCAGTACTTC.

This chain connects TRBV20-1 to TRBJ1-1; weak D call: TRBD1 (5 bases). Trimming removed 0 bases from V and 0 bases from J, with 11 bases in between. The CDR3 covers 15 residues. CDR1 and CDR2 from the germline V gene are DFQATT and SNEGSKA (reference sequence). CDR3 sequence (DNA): TGCAGTGCTAGAGATCTCGCAGGGATGAACACTGAAGCTTTCTTT. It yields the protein CSARDLAGMNTEAFF.

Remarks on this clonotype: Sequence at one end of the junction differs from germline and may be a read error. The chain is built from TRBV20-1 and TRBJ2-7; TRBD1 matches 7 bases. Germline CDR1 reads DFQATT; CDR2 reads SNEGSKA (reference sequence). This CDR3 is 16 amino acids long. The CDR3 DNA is TGCAGTGCTAGAGATCCATCAGGGGGAGCGTCCTACGGGCAGTACTTC. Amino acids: CSARDPSGGASYGQYF.

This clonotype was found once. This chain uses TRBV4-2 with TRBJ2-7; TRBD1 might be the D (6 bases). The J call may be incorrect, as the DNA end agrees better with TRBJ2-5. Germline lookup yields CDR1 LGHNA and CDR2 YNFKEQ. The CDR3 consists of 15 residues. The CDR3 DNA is TGTGCCAGCAGCCAAGAGGGGGCGGAGAAAGAGACCCAGTACTTC. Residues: CASSQEGAEKETQYF.

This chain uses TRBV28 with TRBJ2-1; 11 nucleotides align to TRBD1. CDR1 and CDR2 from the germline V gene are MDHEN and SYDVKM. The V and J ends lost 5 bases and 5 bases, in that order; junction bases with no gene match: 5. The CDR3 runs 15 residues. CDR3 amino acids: CASSLPGQGDNEQFF. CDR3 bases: TGTGCCAGCAGTCTACCGGGACAGGGGGACAATGAGCAGTTCTTC.

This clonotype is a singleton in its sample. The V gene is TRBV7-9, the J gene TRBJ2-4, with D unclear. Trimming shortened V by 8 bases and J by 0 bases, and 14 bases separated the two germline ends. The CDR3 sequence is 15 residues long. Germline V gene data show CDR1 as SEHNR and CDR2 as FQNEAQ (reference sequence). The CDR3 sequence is CASAPPLIAKNIQYF. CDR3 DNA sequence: TGTGCCAGCGCCCCCCCACTAATAGCCAAAAACATTCAGTACTTC.

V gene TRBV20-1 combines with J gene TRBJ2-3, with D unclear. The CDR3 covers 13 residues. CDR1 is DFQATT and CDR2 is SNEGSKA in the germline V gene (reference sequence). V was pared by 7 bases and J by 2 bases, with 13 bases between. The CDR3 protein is CSGLPGNTDTQYF. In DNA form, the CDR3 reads TGCAGTGGCCTACCGGGTAACACAGATACGCAGTATTTT.

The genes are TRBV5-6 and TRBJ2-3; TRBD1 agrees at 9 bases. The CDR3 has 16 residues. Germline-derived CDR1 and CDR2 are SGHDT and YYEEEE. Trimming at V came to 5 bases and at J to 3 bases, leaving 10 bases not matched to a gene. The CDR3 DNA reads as TGTGCCAGCAGTACTACAGGGGGCGGTAGTACAGATACGCAGTATTTT. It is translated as CASSTTGGGSTDTQYF. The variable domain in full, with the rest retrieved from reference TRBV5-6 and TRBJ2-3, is DAGVTQSPTHLIKTRGQQVTLRCSPKSGHDTVSWYQQALGQGPQFIFQYYEEEERQRGNFPDRFSGHQFPNYSSELNVNALLLGDSALYLCASSTTGGGSTDTQYFGPGTRLTVL.

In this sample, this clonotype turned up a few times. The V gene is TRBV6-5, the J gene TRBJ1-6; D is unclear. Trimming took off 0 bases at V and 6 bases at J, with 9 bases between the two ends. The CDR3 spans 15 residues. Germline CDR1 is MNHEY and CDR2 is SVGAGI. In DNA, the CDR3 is TGTGCCAGCAGTTACTCAGGCTCGGGTAATTCACCCCTCCACTTT. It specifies CASSYSGSGNSPLHF.

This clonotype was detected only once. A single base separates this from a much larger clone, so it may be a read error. The CDR3 here is CASSAGESEQYF. In nucleotides, the CDR3 is TGTGCCAGCAGCGCCGGAGAGTCCGAGCAGTACTTC. The V call is TRBV5-5, the J call TRBJ2-7; D is ambiguous. Trimming left V 4 bases short and J 6 bases short, with 11 bases between. Germline values: CDR1 SGHKS, CDR2 YYEKEE (reference sequence). This CDR3 has 12 residues.

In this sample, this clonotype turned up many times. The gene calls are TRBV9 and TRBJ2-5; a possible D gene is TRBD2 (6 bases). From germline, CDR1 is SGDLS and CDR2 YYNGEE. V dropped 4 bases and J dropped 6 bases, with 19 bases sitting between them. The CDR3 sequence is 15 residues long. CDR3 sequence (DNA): TGTGCCAGCAGCTCAGCGAACTCCGGGGGAAAGACCCAGTACTTC. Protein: CASSSANSGGKTQYF.

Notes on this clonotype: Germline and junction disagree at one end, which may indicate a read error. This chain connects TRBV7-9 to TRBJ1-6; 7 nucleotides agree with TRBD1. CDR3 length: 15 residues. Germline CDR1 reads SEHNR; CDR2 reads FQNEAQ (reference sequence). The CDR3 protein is CASSSVGTENSPPHF. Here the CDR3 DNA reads TGTGCCAGCAGCTCCGTCGGGACAGAGAATTCACCCCCCCACTTT.

CDR3 DNA sequence: TGTGCCAGCAGCTTCAGGGTCGGCACAGATACGCAGTATTTT. It codes for CASSFRVGTDTQYF. The J gene is TRBJ2-3, the V gene TRBV7-3, with D tentatively TRBD1 (5 bases). CDR3 length equals 14 residues. Germline V gene lookup returns CDR1 SGHTA and CDR2 FQGTGA. V lost 3 bases and J 1 base, leaving 8 bases between the germline ends.

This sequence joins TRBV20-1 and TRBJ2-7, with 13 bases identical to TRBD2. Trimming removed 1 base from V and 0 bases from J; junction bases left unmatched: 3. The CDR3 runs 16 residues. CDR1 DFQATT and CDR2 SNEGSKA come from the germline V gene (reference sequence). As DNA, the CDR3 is TGCAGTGCTAGAGTCGGGACTAGCGGGGTCTCCTACGAGCAGTACTTC. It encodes CSARVGTSGVSYEQYF.